This T cell receptor beta chain was profiled in a study of blood T cell repertoires in COVID-19. Study details: Donors in the United States, Italy and Spain gave samples during acute or convalescent COVID-19.

This study enrolled people aged about 18 to 100 from about 24 US geographic areas. Each participant's cohort was designated according to participant-reported clinical history. The method was immunoSEQ multiplex PCR; TCRdb's version includes in-frame clones alone and lacks a portion of them. Of approximately 280,000 clones in the sample, approximately 89% were seen once. Sequenced sample: PBMCs or T cells enriched from blood (not recorded which). The TCR comes from a woman in her late teens or twenties who had recovered from COVID-19.

Written as DNA, the CDR3 is TGTGCTAGTGGTTCCTCGGTCGTAGGCGGGAGGGCCGGAGAGACCCAGTACTTC. Protein product: CASGSSVVGGRAGETQYF. The J gene is TRBJ2-5, the V gene TRBV12-5; 9 bases map to TRBD2. Germline-derived CDR1 and CDR2 are LGHNT and FRNRAP. The ends lost 4 bases at V and 4 bases at J; junction bases unmatched: 16. The CDR3 extends over 18 amino acids. Full variable domain (missing parts from reference TRBV12-5 and TRBJ2-5): DARVTQTPRHKVTEMGQEVTMRCQPILGHNTVFWYRQTMMQGLELLAYFRNRAPLDDSGMPKDRFSAEMPDATLATLKIQPSEPRDSAVYFCASGSSVVGGRAGETQYFGPGTRLLVL.